The T cell receptor (beta chain) under discussion was sequenced for a study of blood T cell repertoires in COVID-19. Study in general: There were acute and convalescent COVID-19 samples, and they came from the United States, Italy and Spain.

CDR3 length: 16 residues. In germline, CDR1 is SGHRS, CDR2 YFSETQ. Between the trimmed V and J ends, which lost 4 bases and 7 bases, there was a span of 20 bases. Study processing details: From reference gene primer amplification, estimates of nucleated cell counts were derived. This table comes from immunoSEQ multiplex PCR, and its TCRdb copy is limited to in-frame clones, with some not included. D and trimming were read from the DNA, whereas the V and J calls and clone size are those reported in that table. The sample holds some 170,000 clones, approximately 80% seen once. The receptor's source is a woman aged 40-49 years with COVID-19, enrolled during active disease. The rearrangement links TRBV5-1 to TRBJ1-4; a weak D match, TRBD1 (5 bases). Sequencing was performed on peripheral blood. The CDR3 is CASSLAIGAPGEKLFF. The DNA of the CDR3 is TGCGCCAGCAGCCTGGCTATAGGGGCGCCGGGTGAAAAACTGTTTTTT.